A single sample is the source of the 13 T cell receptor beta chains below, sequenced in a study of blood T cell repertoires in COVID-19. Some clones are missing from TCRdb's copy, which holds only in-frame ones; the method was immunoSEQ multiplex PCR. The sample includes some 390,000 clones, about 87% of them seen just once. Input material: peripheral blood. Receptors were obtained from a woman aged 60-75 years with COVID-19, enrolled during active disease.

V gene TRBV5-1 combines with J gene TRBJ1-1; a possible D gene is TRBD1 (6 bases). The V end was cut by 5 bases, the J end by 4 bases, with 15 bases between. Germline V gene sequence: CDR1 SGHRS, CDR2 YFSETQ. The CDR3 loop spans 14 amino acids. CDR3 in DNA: TGCGCCAGCAGATCCGGGACATCGAGCACTGAAGCTTTCTTT. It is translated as CASRSGTSSTEAFF.

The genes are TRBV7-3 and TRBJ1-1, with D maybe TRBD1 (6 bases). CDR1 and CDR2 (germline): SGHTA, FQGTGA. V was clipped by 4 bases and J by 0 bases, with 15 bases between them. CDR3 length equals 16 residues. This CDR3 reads CASSSQGSGVNTEAFF. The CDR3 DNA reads TGTGCCAGCAGCTCTCAGGGGAGCGGTGTGAACACTGAAGCTTTCTTT.

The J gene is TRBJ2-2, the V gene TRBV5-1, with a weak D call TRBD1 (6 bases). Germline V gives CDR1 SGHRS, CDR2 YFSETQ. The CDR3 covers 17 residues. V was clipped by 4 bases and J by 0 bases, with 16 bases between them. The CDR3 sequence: CASSPFSGTSNTGELFF. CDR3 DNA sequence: TGCGCCAGCAGCCCCTTTTCCGGGACATCGAACACCGGGGAGCTGTTTTTT.

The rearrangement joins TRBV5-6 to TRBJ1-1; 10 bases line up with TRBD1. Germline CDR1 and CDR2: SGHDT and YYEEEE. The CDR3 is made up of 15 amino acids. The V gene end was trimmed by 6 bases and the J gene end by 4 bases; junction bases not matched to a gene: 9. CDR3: CASTELGQGGTEAFF. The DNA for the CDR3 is TGTGCCAGCACCGAACTTGGACAGGGGGGCACTGAAGCTTTCTTT.

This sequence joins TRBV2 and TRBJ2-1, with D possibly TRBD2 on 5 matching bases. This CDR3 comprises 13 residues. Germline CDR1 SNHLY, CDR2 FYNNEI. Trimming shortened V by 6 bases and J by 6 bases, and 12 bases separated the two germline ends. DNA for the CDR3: TGTGCCAGCAGGCTGACCACTAGCAATGAGCAGTTCTTC. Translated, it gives CASRLTTSNEQFF.

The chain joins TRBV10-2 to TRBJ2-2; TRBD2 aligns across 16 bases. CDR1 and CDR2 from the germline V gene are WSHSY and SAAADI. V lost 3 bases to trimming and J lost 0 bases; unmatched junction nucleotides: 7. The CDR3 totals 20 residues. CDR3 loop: CASSERPGLAGGANTGELFF. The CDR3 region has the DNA TGCGCCAGCAGTGAACGACCGGGACTAGCGGGGGGGGCGAACACCGGGGAGCTGTTTTTT.

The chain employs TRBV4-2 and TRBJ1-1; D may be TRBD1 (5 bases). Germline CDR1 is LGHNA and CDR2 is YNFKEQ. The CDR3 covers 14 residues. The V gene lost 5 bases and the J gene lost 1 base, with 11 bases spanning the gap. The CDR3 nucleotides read TGTGCCAGCAGCTTCCCGCAGGGGAACACTGAAGCTTTCTTT. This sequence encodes CASSFPQGNTEAFF.

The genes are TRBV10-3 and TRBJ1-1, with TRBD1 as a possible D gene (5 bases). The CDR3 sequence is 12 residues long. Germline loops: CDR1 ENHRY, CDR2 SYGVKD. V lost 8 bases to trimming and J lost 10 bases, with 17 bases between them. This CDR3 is CAIGSGVGRAFF. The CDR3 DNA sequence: TGTGCCATCGGGTCGGGGGTCGGACGAGCTTTCTTT.

CDR3 in DNA: TGTGCTAGTGGTTTGCAGGATGGGAACACTGAAGCTTTCTTT. The encoded protein is CASGLQDGNTEAFF. The V call is TRBV12-5, the J call TRBJ1-1; D is unresolved. Trimming left V 2 bases short and J 1 base short, with 8 bases between. Per germline, CDR1 LGHNT and CDR2 FRNRAP. This CDR3 has 14 amino acids.

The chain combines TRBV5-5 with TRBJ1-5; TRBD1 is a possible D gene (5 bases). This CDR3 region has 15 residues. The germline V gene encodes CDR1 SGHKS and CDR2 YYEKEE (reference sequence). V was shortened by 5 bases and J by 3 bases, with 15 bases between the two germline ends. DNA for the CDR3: TGTGCCAGCAGGGAAGGGGCAGGAAACAATCAGCCCCAGCATTTT. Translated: CASREGAGNNQPQHF.

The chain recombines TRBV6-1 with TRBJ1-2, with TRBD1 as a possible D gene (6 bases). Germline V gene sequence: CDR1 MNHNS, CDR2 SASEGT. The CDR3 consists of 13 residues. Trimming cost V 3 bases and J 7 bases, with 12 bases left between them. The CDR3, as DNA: TGTGCCAGCAGTGATTCGGGGGGCAGTGGCTACACCTTC. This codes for CASSDSGGSGYTF.

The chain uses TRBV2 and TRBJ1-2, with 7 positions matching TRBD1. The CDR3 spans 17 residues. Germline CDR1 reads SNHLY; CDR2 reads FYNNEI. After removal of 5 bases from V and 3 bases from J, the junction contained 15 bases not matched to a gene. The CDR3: CASSRPFGQGGDYGYTF. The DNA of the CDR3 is TGTGCCAGCAGTCGGCCGTTCGGGCAGGGGGGAGACTATGGCTACACCTTC.

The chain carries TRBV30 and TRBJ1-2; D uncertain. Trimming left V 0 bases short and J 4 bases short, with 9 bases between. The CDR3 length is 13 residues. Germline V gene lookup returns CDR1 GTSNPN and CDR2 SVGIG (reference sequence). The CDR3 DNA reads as TGTGCCTGGAGTGTAAACAGCCTCTATGGCTACACCTTC. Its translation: CAWSVNSLYGYTF.